Reported below is one T cell receptor beta chain. Its target is not known. The data are from a study of blood T cells in healthy people across ages. Findings of the study overall: The unsorted PBMCs prevented any conclusive comparison of naive versus antigen-experienced cells.

Germline CDR1 DFQATT, CDR2 SNEGSKA (reference sequence). The V gene end was trimmed by 2 bases and the J gene end by 4 bases; junction bases not matched to a gene: 13. This CDR3 has 18 residues. Aged about 6 to 90, donors were systemically healthy Caucasians from Russia. Sample-barcoded 5' priming and a J-beta primer mix drove a second PCR of roughly 6 to 12 cycles. TCRdb redid the calling of the 5' RACE reads with MiXCR, one entry per CDR3 protein. Of some 1.4 million distinct CDR3 sequences listed, approximately 40% are singletons. The clonotype originates from a woman aged 18-35 years in good health. The chain is built from TRBV20-1 and TRBJ2-1, with 11 bases aligning to TRBD2. Material: blood. The CDR3 spells CSARKKGLAGGNYNEQFF. The CDR3 coding sequence is TGCAGTGCTAGAAAAAAGGGTCTAGCGGGGGGTAATTACAATGAGCAGTTCTTC.